The 17 T cell receptor beta chains in this list originate from one sample, sequenced in a study of T cell responses to AZD1222 COVID-19 vaccine. Profiled with immunoSEQ multiplex PCR; TCRdb holds only in-frame clones, not every one. Of about 97,000 clones detected, around 84% appear once; the ten largest clones hold approximately 1.5%. The specimen was peripheral blood, collected on day 0 of AZD1222 vaccination. The source is an adult in good health.

This clone was counted a single time. This sample includes further DNA sequences coding for the same CDR3. The rearrangement uses TRBV7-2 and TRBJ1-3; no clear D gene. This CDR3 has 15 amino acids. The germline V and J ends were trimmed by 1 base and 0 bases, with 7 bases remaining between them. The germline gives CDR1 SGHTA, CDR2 FQGNSA. CDR3 DNA: TGTGCCAGCAGCTTAGTTCCTGACTCTGGAAACACCATATATTTT. Translating gives CASSLVPDSGNTIYF.

The chain is built from TRBV7-2 and TRBJ1-6; 7 positions agree with TRBD1. Germline trimming cut 6 bases from V and 8 bases from J; bases unmatched to any gene: 4. The CDR3 is 13 residues long. Germline assignment: CDR1 SGHTA and CDR2 FQGNSA. The CDR3 DNA is TGTGCCAGCAGTCAGGGGGGTGATTCACCCCTCCACTTT. It specifies CASSQGGDSPLHF.

This rearrangement joins TRBV6-2 or TRBV6-3 to TRBJ1-1; D not certain. V was trimmed by 1 base and J by 1 base, leaving 7 bases between them. Germline loops: CDR1 MNHEY, CDR2 SVGEGT. This CDR3 region has 14 residues. The CDR3 sequence: CASSYYRANTEAFF. CDR3 in DNA: TGTGCCAGCAGTTACTACCGGGCGAACACTGAAGCTTTCTTT.

The chain is built from TRBV5-1 and TRBJ1-1; no firm D call. CDR1 is SGHRS, CDR2 YFSETQ, per germline. The CDR3 sequence is 12 residues long. Deletions cut 6 bases from V and 0 bases from J, with 6 bases between. CDR3 sequence reads: CASNDMNTEAFF. As DNA, the CDR3 is TGCGCCAGCAATGACATGAACACTGAAGCTTTCTTT.

V usage is TRBV7-3 and J usage is TRBJ1-4; D is possibly TRBD1 (5 bases). Germline CDR1 SGHTA, CDR2 FQGTGA. The length of the CDR3 is 15 residues. Trimming stripped 5 bases from V and 7 bases from J, with 17 bases between. This CDR3 is CASSPGGGEREKLFF. DNA for the CDR3: TGTGCCAGCAGCCCTGGTGGGGGAGAACGTGAAAAACTGTTTTTT.

This chain joins TRBV28 and TRBJ1-1, with 9 bases that match TRBD1. With V trimmed by 6 bases and J by 4 bases, 15 bases remained unmatched. Germline CDR1 and CDR2: MDHEN and SYDVKM. This CDR3 spans 17 amino acids. The CDR3 region has the DNA TGTGCCAGCAGAATATTTCACGGACAGGGGACTCGCACTGAAGCTTTCTTT. Protein sequence: CASRIFHGQGTRTEAFF. Using reference TRBV28 and TRBJ1-1 for the parts outside the CDR3, the full variable domain is DVKVTQSSRYLVKRTGEKVFLECVQDMDHENMFWYRQDPGLGLRLIYFSYDVKMKEKGDIPEGYSVSREKKERFSLILESASTNQTSMYLCASRIFHGQGTRTEAFFGQGTRLTVV.

The V call is TRBV7-3, the J call TRBJ2-7, with TRBD1 matching 7 bases. The V gene end was trimmed by 3 bases and the J gene end by 0 bases; junction bases not matched to a gene: 5. This CDR3 spans 15 amino acids. CDR1 is SGHTA, CDR2 FQGTGA, per germline. DNA for the CDR3: TGTGCCAGCAGCTTGGGACAGTTGAGCTCCTACGAGCAGTACTTC. It yields the protein CASSLGQLSSYEQYF.

The chain has TRBV6-5 and TRBJ1-5; TRBD1 aligns across 7 bases. J was trimmed by 1 base and V by 4 bases; bases with no gene match: 4. Germline loops: CDR1 MNHEY, CDR2 SVGAGI. The CDR3 has 15 residues. The CDR3 coding sequence is TGTGCCAGCAGTTTACAACAGGGGAGCAATCAGCCCCAGCATTTT. Translated: CASSLQQGSNQPQHF.

This CDR3 is CSASQGYEQYF. For the CDR3, the DNA is TGCAGTGCTTCCCAGGGCTACGAGCAGTACTTC. The chain has TRBV20-1 and TRBJ2-7; possible D gene TRBD1, 5 bases. The germline gives CDR1 DFQATT, CDR2 SNEGSKA (reference sequence). V was pared by 5 bases and J by 3 bases, with 8 bases between. The CDR3 covers 11 residues.

The rearrangement joins TRBV13 to TRBJ2-5; 9 positions match TRBD2. Germline V gene sequence: CDR1 PRHDT, CDR2 FYEKMQ (reference sequence). J was trimmed by 5 bases and V by 2 bases; bases with no gene match: 12. The CDR3 loop spans 17 amino acids. The CDR3 DNA reads as TGTGCCAGCAGCTTATCGGGTTGGCGGGAGGGCCTGGAGACCCAGTACTTC. Its translation is CASSLSGWREGLETQYF.

This chain uses TRBV30 with TRBJ1-6; maybe TRBD1 (5 bases). With 4 bases removed from V and 5 bases from J, the gap between germline ends came to 12 bases. Germline CDR1 and CDR2: GTSNPN and SVGIG (reference sequence). The CDR3 extends over 14 amino acids. DNA of the CDR3: TGTGCCTGGATGTGGAGGGGAAATAATTCACCCCTCCACTTT. As protein: CAWMWRGNNSPLHF. Full variable domain (remainder filled in from reference TRBV30 and TRBJ1-6): SQTIHQWPATLVQPVGSPLSLECTVEGTSNPNLYWYRQAAGRGLQLLFYSVGIGQISSEVPQNLSASRPQDRQFILSSKKLLLSDSGFYLCAWMWRGNNSPLHFGNGTRLTVT.

V usage is TRBV19 and J usage is TRBJ2-7; possible D gene TRBD1, 6 bases. Deletions cut 5 bases from V and 2 bases from J, with 13 bases between. The V gene's germline CDR1 is LNHDA and CDR2 SQIVND (reference sequence). CDR3 length: 14 amino acids. The CDR3 loop reads CASSEQGFAYEQYF. CDR3 sequence (DNA): TGTGCCAGTAGTGAACAGGGTTTCGCCTACGAGCAGTACTTC.

CDR3 bases: TGCGCCAGCAGCCGGACTAGCGTCCAAGAGACCCAGTACTTC. Translating gives CASSRTSVQETQYF. The J gene is TRBJ2-5, the V gene TRBV5-1; TRBD2 matches 9 bases. CDR1 is SGHRS and CDR2 is YFSETQ in the germline V gene. The V segment lost 4 bases and the J segment 1 base; nucleotides outside the gene matches: 2. CDR3 length: 14 amino acids.

This chain joins TRBV7-3 and TRBJ2-1; tentatively, D is TRBD1 (7 bases). The CDR3 sequence is 14 residues long. The ends were cut back, 3 bases at V and 8 bases at J, with 14 bases in the middle. Germline lookup yields CDR1 SGHTA and CDR2 FQGTGA. The CDR3 nucleotides are TGTGCCAGCAGCTTTCAGGGGGGTAGTGATGAGCAGTTCTTC. The encoded protein is CASSFQGGSDEQFF.

This chain connects TRBV3-1 (or the pseudogene TRBV3-2) to TRBJ2-2; D remains ambiguous. The CDR3 is 14 residues long. Germline V gives CDR1 LGHDT, CDR2 YNNKEL (reference sequence). Trimming took 4 bases from V and 8 from J, leaving 14 bases between them. The CDR3 sequence is CASSPDPLRGELFF. In DNA, the CDR3 is TGTGCCAGCAGCCCGGACCCCCTCAGGGGGGAGCTGTTTTTT.

J is TRBJ2-4 and V is TRBV12-5; D is ambiguous. The CDR3 sequence is 16 residues long. Germline V gene lookup returns CDR1 LGHNT and CDR2 FRNRAP. V shed 5 bases and J shed 0 bases, with 14 bases lying between them. This CDR3 reads CASGPHCHLAKNIQYF. CDR3 nucleotides: TGTGCTAGTGGTCCGCATTGCCATTTAGCCAAAAACATTCAGTACTTC.

The chain has TRBV5-6 and TRBJ2-7; D tentatively fits TRBD1 or TRBD2 (5 bases each). This CDR3 comprises 12 residues. From germline, CDR1 is SGHDT and CDR2 YYEEEE. The V gene lost 2 bases and the J gene lost 4 bases, with 7 bases spanning the gap. CDR3 amino acids: CASSFGGYEQYF. The CDR3 DNA is TGTGCCAGCAGCTTTGGGGGATACGAGCAGTACTTC.